This T cell receptor (beta chain) was retrieved from a study of chemoradiotherapy in HPV16-positive cancers. Notes on the study in general: Candidate HPV-specific clones and E7-related TCR motifs grew in tumor during treatment. The functional HPV-specific definition rests on just a couple of HPV16-positive patients.

The CDR3 runs to 14 residues. V shed 2 bases and J shed 1 base, with 9 bases lying between them. The germline V gene encodes CDR1 SEHNR and CDR2 FQNEAQ (reference sequence). The protocol was immunoSEQ multiplex PCR, while the TCRdb copy is restricted to in-frame clones and leaves out a portion. The repertoire holds roughly 870 clones, with about 67% as singletons. Comment on this clone: The antigen is not known.

The sequences come from tumor tissue, collected from a patient who underwent chemoradiotherapy. The TCR originated in a human donor with HPV-associated anogenital cancer. V usage is TRBV7-9 and J usage is TRBJ2-7, with D uncertain. CDR3 residues: CASSLTGPSYEQYF. The CDR3 nucleotides read TGTGCCAGCAGCTTAACCGGGCCATCCTACGAGCAGTACTTC. The entire variable domain, with the rest obtained from reference TRBV7-9 and TRBJ2-7, is as follows: DTGVSQNPRHKITKRGQNVTFRCDPISEHNRLYWYRQTLGQGPEFLTYFQNEAQLEKSRLLSDRFSAERPKGSFSTLEIQRTEQGDSAMYLCASSLTGPSYEQYFGPGTRLTVT.